These 6 T cell receptor beta chains came from one sample sequenced in a study of identical twins. TCRdb processed the 5' RACE reads anew with MiXCR; each CDR3 protein has one entry. The table includes roughly 1,500,000 distinct CDR3 sequences, under 35% detected once. The material sequenced was cord blood. Receptors were obtained from a newborn girl in good health.

The chain links TRBV28 to TRBJ2-1, with D possibly being TRBD2 (6 bases). The length of the CDR3 is 15 residues. Germline V lookup: CDR1 MDHEN, CDR2 SYDVKM. V was shortened by 2 bases and J by 2 bases, with 10 bases between the two germline ends. CDR3 sequence reads: CASSLAGPTYNEQFF. The CDR3 bases are TGTGCCAGCAGTTTAGCGGGGCCCACCTACAATGAGCAGTTCTTC.

This clonotype appeared a few times. The chain joins TRBV10-3 to TRBJ1-2; D perhaps matches TRBD1 (5 bases). The germline V gene has CDR1 ENHRY and CDR2 SYGVKD. CDR3 length: 14 residues. Trimming removed 2 bases from V and 3 bases from J, with 10 bases in between. The CDR3 region is CAISEAGRDYGYTF. The CDR3 coding sequence is TGTGCCATCAGTGAGGCAGGGAGGGACTATGGCTACACCTTC.

This clonotype was observed a few times. This chain uses TRBV10-3 with TRBJ1-1, with D perhaps matching TRBD1 (6 bases). V gave up 3 bases and J gave up 2 bases, with 16 bases separating them. This CDR3 comprises 16 residues. Germline V gene sequence: CDR1 ENHRY, CDR2 SYGVKD. In nucleotides, the CDR3 is TGTGCCATCAGTGACCTCAACGGACAGTTTAACACTGAAGCTTTCTTT. Its translation is CAISDLNGQFNTEAFF.

This clonotype showed up just a few times. The V call is TRBV7-2, the J call TRBJ2-7; 11 bases line up with TRBD1. With V trimmed by 1 base and J by 3 bases, 5 bases remained unmatched. This CDR3 has 16 amino acids. Looked up from germline, CDR1 is SGHTA and CDR2 is FQGNSA. CDR3 residues: CASSLGDRGVIYEQYF. CDR3 DNA: TGTGCCAGCAGCTTAGGGGACAGGGGGGTGATCTACGAGCAGTACTTC. The full variable domain, in which reference TRBV7-2 and TRBJ2-7 provide the parts outside the CDR3, is GAGVSQSPSNKVTEKGKDVELRCDPISGHTALYWYRQSLGQGLEFLIYFQGNSAPDKSGLPSDRFSAERTGGSVSTLTIQRTQQEDSAVYLCASSLGDRGVIYEQYFGPGTRLTVT.

This chain uses TRBV2 with TRBJ2-5, with D perhaps matching TRBD2 (5 bases). The germline V and J ends were trimmed by 1 base and 2 bases, with 11 bases remaining between them. The CDR3 contains 15 residues. Germline CDR1 and CDR2: SNHLY and FYNNEI. CDR3 loop: CASSEVDWYQETQYF. The CDR3 DNA follows: TGTGCCAGCAGTGAAGTGGACTGGTATCAAGAGACCCAGTACTTC.

This clonotype was counted between two and nine times. J is TRBJ1-5 and V is TRBV10-2; D perhaps matches TRBD1 (5 bases). Germline V gene lookup returns CDR1 WSHSY and CDR2 SAAADI. The length of the CDR3 is 14 residues. The germline V and J ends were trimmed by 5 bases and 5 bases, with 13 bases remaining between them. The CDR3 coding sequence is TGCGCCAGCAGTTACGGGATGGGGGATCAGCCCCAGCATTTT. This codes for CASSYGMGDQPQHF.